The clone carrying this T cell receptor (beta chain) was seen at least ten times. Its antigen is as yet unknown. The sorting of naive CD8 T cells used the CD8+CD4-CCR7+CD45RA+ phenotype. CDR1 SQVTM and CDR2 ANQGSEA come from the germline V gene. The CDR3 is made up of 12 amino acids. Trimming shortened V by 6 bases and J by 5 bases, and 13 bases separated the two germline ends. The sample originates from a study of molecular identifiers for immune sequencing clone quantification. Study details: With replicates, the RNA of about 20,000 or 100,000 naive CD8 cells was split five ways and four were sequenced. Findings and limits, study-wide: Spiked-in Jurkat TCR RNA corresponding to one cell was reported as detectable against over 900,000 naive cells.

Previously reported methods and listed TCR primers produced the bulk TCR libraries. Each CDR3 protein gets one entry after TCRdb re-called the PCR reads with MiXCR. Of under 650,000 distinct CDR3 sequences listed, about 20% are singletons. The chain is built from TRBV29-1 and TRBJ1-1; D perhaps matches TRBD1 (6 bases). The sequenced sample consisted of naive CD8+ T cells from blood, with Jurkat cell RNA spiked in. Subset denoted: FACS-sorted CD8+CD4-CCR7+CD45RA+ naive T cells. This clonotype was obtained from a human donor in good health. Some libraries in this study had Jurkat cell RNA spiked in. The CDR3 region is CSVDTRGTEAFF. CDR3 sequence (DNA): TGCAGCGTAGACACCAGGGGTACTGAAGCTTTCTTT.